The clone carrying this T cell receptor (beta chain) was recorded at least ten times. As yet, its antigen is unknown. The CDR3 length is 15 residues. CDR1 is SGHTA and CDR2 is FQGNSA in the germline V gene. With V trimmed by 4 bases and J by 2 bases, 5 bases remained unmatched. From the 5' RACE reads, TCRdb called clonotypes with MiXCR, one entry per CDR3 protein. The sample shows tens of thousands of distinct CDR3 sequences, 13% to 15% of them seen only once. The data originate from a study of neurological immune-mediated disorders. Whole-study results and caveats: Private repertoires in all groups were suggested by the absence of shared CDR3 amino acid sequences among expanded clones across subjects.

This receptor was taken from a woman aged 45-65 years with HTLV-1-associated myelopathy (HAM/TSP). The rearrangement joins TRBV7-2 to TRBJ2-7; 10 positions match TRBD2. The sequenced sample consisted of PBMCs. The CDR3 loop is CASSSRTSGPYEQYV. For the CDR3, the DNA is TGTGCCAGCAGCTCGAGGACTAGCGGACCCTACGAGCAGTACGTC.